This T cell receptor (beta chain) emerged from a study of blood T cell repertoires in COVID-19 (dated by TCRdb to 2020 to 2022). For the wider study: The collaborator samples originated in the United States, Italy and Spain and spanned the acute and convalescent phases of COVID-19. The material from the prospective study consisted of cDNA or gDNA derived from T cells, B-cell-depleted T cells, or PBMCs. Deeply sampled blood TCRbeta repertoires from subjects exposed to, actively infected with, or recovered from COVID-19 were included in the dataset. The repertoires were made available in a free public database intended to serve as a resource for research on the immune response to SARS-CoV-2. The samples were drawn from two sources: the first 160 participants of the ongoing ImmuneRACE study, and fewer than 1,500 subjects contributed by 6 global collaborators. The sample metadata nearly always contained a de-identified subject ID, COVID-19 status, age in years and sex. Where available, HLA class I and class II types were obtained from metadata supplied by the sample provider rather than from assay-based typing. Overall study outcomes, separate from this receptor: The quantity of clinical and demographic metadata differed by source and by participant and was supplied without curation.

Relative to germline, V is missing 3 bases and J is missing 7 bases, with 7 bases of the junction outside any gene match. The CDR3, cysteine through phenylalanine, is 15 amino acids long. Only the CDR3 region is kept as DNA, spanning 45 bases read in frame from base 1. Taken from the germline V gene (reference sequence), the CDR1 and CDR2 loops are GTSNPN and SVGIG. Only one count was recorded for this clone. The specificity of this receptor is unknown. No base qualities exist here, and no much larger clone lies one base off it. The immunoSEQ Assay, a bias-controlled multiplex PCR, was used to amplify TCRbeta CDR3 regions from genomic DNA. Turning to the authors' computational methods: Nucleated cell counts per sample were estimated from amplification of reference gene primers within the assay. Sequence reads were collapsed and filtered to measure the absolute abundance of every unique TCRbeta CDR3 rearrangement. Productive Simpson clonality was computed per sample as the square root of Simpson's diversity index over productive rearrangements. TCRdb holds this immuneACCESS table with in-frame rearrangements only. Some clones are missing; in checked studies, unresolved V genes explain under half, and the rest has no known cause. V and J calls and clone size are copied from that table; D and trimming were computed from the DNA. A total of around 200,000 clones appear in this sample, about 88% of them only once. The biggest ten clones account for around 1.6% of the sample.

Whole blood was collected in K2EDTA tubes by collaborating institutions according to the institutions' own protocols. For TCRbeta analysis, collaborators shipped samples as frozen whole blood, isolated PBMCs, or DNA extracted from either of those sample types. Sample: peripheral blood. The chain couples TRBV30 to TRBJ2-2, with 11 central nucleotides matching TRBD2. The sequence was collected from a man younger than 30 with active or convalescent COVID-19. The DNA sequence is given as TGTGCCTGGAGGGGGACTAGCGGAAGGGGCGGGGAGCTGTTTTTT. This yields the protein CAWRGTSGRGGELFF.